The next 27 T cell receptor beta chains were all read from a single sample in a study of T cells in Graves' hyperthyroidism and ophthalmopathy. It was RNA transcripts that yielded the amplified TCR beta CDR3 regions. TCR CDR3 underwent first-round RT-PCR with the HTBI primer set. TCRdb fed the multiplex PCR reads into MiXCR, producing one record per CDR3 protein. Of approximately 720,000 distinct CDR3 sequences detected, around 20% appear once; the ten largest clones hold roughly 17%. Sequencing was done on a sample of blood. These receptors came from a woman aged 50 to 60 with Graves' hyperthyroidism that later progressed to Graves' ophthalmopathy.

This clonotype has a single count. V is TRBV20-1 and J is TRBJ2-1, with a possible D match to TRBD1 (6 bases). The V gene lost 1 base and the J gene lost 3 bases, with 19 bases spanning the gap. This CDR3 has 17 amino acids. Germline V gene lookup returns CDR1 DFQATT and CDR2 SNEGSKA (reference sequence). DNA for the CDR3: TGCAGTGCTAGAGCCACAGGGCCTCCTAGACTCTACAATGAGCAGTTCTTC. Protein: CSARATGPPRLYNEQFF.

This chain uses TRBV19 with TRBJ1-5; perhaps TRBD1 as D (5 bases). From germline, CDR1 is LNHDA and CDR2 SQIVND (reference sequence). Deletions cut 6 bases from V and 6 bases from J, with 15 bases between. This CDR3 spans 14 amino acids. Here the CDR3 reads CASSGSGGGQPQHF. CDR3 DNA sequence: TGTGCCAGTAGCGGTTCTGGGGGTGGTCAGCCCCAGCATTTT.

This clonotype has a handful of counts. The DNA for the CDR3 is TGTGCCAGCAGCCCAGCTGCGTATACGCAGTATTTT. Its translation is CASSPAAYTQYF. The genes are TRBV7-9 and TRBJ2-3; D is unclear. The CDR3 runs 12 residues. Germline V lookup: CDR1 SEHNR, CDR2 FQNEAQ (reference sequence). V lost 5 bases and J 7 bases, leaving 10 bases between the germline ends. Together with reference TRBV7-9 and TRBJ2-3, the CDR3 gives the full variable domain: DTGVSQNPRHKITKRGQNVTFRCDPISEHNRLYWYRQTLGQGPEFLTYFQNEAQLEKSRLLSDRFSAERPKGSFSTLEIQRTEQGDSAMYLCASSPAAYTQYFGPGTRLTVL.

V usage is TRBV6-2 or TRBV6-3 and J usage is TRBJ2-7; D may be TRBD1 or TRBD2 (5 bases each). The V gene lost 5 bases and the J gene lost 6 bases, with 17 bases spanning the gap. The CDR3 sequence is 14 residues long. Germline-derived CDR1 and CDR2 are MNHEY and SVGEGT. The CDR3 sequence: CASSVRGWEGEQYF. The DNA of the CDR3 is TGTGCCAGCAGTGTACGGGGCTGGGAAGGCGAGCAGTACTTC.

On this clonotype: This may stem from a read error, because a much larger clone lies one nucleotide away. The rearrangement uses TRBV11-2 and TRBJ2-1, with D unresolved. Per the germline V gene, CDR1 is SGHAT and CDR2 is FQNNGV. The CDR3 covers 13 residues. V lost 2 bases to trimming and J lost 7 bases, with 9 bases between them. For the CDR3, the DNA is TGTGCCAGCAGCTTAATTGGCGCAAATGAGCAGTTCTTC. Translation: CASSLIGANEQFF. The whole variable domain, remainder taken from reference TRBV11-2 and TRBJ2-1, is EAGVAQSPRYKIIEKRQSVAFWCNPISGHATLYWYQQILGQGPKLLIQFQNNGVVDDSQLPKDRFSAERLKGVDSTLKIQPAKLEDSAVYLCASSLIGANEQFFGPGTRLTVL.

This clonotype was picked up many times. The rearrangement uses TRBV5-1 and TRBJ2-1, with TRBD2 matching over 12 bases. With V trimmed by 4 bases and J by 1 base, 9 bases remained unmatched. Germline V CDR1 and CDR2: SGHRS, YFSETQ. The CDR3 runs 18 residues. CDR3 amino acids: CASSQTSGGLSSYNEQFF. The CDR3 nucleotides read TGCGCCAGCAGCCAAACTAGCGGGGGGCTTAGTTCCTACAATGAGCAGTTCTTC.

V gene TRBV4-1 combines with J gene TRBJ2-7; 11 bases are shared with TRBD1. Germline trimming cut 2 bases from V and 4 bases from J; bases unmatched to any gene: 4. CDR3 length: 15 amino acids. Germline CDR1 MGHRA, CDR2 YSYEKL. CDR3 sequence reads: CASSQPGQGVYEQYF. The DNA for the CDR3 is TGCGCCAGCAGCCAACCGGGACAGGGGGTTTACGAGCAGTACTTC.

This chain links TRBV9 with TRBJ2-3; D call uncertain. Trimming left V 4 bases short and J 2 bases short, with 5 bases between. The CDR3 length is 12 residues. The V gene's germline CDR1 is SGDLS and CDR2 YYNGEE. The CDR3 nucleotides are TGTGCCAGCAGCACAACCACAGATACGCAGTATTTT. Translating it yields CASSTTTDTQYF.

This clonotype was found once. V and J are TRBV10-3 and TRBJ2-5; D is unresolved. CDR3 length: 13 residues. V dropped 3 bases and J dropped 5 bases, with 10 bases sitting between them. Germline values: CDR1 ENHRY, CDR2 SYGVKD. CDR3 DNA sequence: TGTGCCATCAGTGACGGCAGTGGGGAGACCCAGTACTTC. Its protein product is CAISDGSGETQYF.

Notes on this clonotype: Being one base from a much bigger clone, this may be a read error. V gene TRBV12-3 or TRBV12-4 combines with J gene TRBJ2-1; no clear D. This CDR3 has 13 amino acids. The CDR3 sequence is CASSLATVNERFF. Here the CDR3 DNA reads TGTGCCAGCAGTTTAGCCACAGTCAATGAGCGGTTCTTC.

This clonotype was seen repeatedly, ten times or more. The chain combines TRBV4-1 with TRBJ2-5; D may be TRBD1 (6 bases). The CDR3 covers 14 residues. V shed 4 bases and J shed 5 bases, with 14 bases lying between them. The germline V gene encodes CDR1 MGHRA and CDR2 YSYEKL. The CDR3 bases are TGCGCCAGCAGCCCGCAGGGGCTCCAGGAGACCCAGTACTTC. Its protein is CASSPQGLQETQYF.

On this clonotype: With a much larger clone just one base away, this may be a read error. V usage is TRBV5-1 and J usage is TRBJ2-3; 8 nucleotides match TRBD1. After removal of 7 bases from V and 4 bases from J, the junction contained 5 bases not matched to a gene. CDR1 SGHRS and CDR2 YFSETQ come from the germline V gene. There are 13 residues in the CDR3. The CDR3 loop reads CASRQGRSDTQYF. The DNA for the CDR3 is TGCGCCAGCCGACAGGGGAGATCAGATACGCAGTATTTT.

This clonotype was seen a few times. The V gene is TRBV29-1, the J gene TRBJ2-7, with D perhaps matching TRBD1 (5 bases). The CDR3 has 13 residues. The germline CDR1 and CDR2 sequences are SQVTM and ANQGSEA. The V end lost 4 bases, the J end lost 4 bases, and 14 bases lay between the germline ends. CDR3 nucleotide sequence: TGCAGCGTTGGTCCCGGGTCAGGGTACGAGCAGTACTTC. Amino acids: CSVGPGSGYEQYF.

The rearrangement uses TRBV12-3 or TRBV12-4 and TRBJ2-7, with a tentative D call TRBD1 (6 bases). The V gene lost 7 bases and the J gene lost 2 bases, with 12 bases spanning the gap. This CDR3 spans 13 amino acids. The CDR3 loop is CASNGHRAYEQYF. Here the CDR3 DNA reads TGTGCCAGCAACGGACACAGGGCCTACGAGCAGTACTTC.

In this sample, this clonotype turned up many times. The chain recombines TRBV2 with TRBJ1-5, with D possibly being TRBD1 (5 bases). In germline, CDR1 is SNHLY, CDR2 FYNNEI. V was clipped by 6 bases and J by 5 bases, with 11 bases between them. The CDR3 has 13 residues. CDR3 nucleotide sequence: TGTGCCAGCAGGGGGCGGGCGGATCAGCCCCAGCATTTT. This translates into CASRGRADQPQHF.

Notes on this clonotype: This may be a read error, as it is one base from a much larger clone. V usage is TRBV3-1 and J usage is TRBJ2-5; D gene unclear. CDR3 length: 12 amino acids. V was trimmed by 4 bases and J by 5 bases, leaving 8 bases between them. CDR1 and CDR2 from the germline V gene are LGHDT and YNNKEL (reference sequence). CDR3 loop: CASSPAVETQYF. Written as DNA, the CDR3 is TGTGCCAGCAGCCCGGCGGTGGAGACCCAGTACTTC.

This clonotype was observed a handful of times. This sequence joins TRBV3-1 and TRBJ1-2; D is uncertain. In germline, CDR1 is LGHDT, CDR2 YNNKEL (reference sequence). Trimming removed 0 bases from V and 9 bases from J, with 11 bases in between. The CDR3 has 13 amino acids. CDR3 sequence: CASSQEPGLSYTF. CDR3 DNA: TGTGCCAGCAGCCAAGAACCGGGATTGAGCTACACCTTC.

This clonotype was picked up many times. The chain has TRBV11-1 and TRBJ1-1, with a tentative D call TRBD1 (5 bases). The CDR3 has 16 residues. V was cut by 7 bases and J by 6 bases, with 24 bases left in between. Germline CDR1 is SGHAT and CDR2 is FQDESV (reference sequence). The CDR3 DNA reads TGTGCCAGCACCCCGGGGCGGTTGGGGCTCGACGCTGAAGCTTTCTTT. Its protein product is CASTPGRLGLDAEAFF.

In its sample, this clonotype was seen many times. The V and J genes are TRBV2 and TRBJ2-2, with a possible D match to TRBD1 (6 bases). The germline CDR1 and CDR2 sequences are SNHLY and FYNNEI. V was trimmed by 3 bases and J by 0 bases, leaving 11 bases between them. CDR3 length: 16 amino acids. CDR3 region: CASSEAGQPNTGELFF. In DNA form, the CDR3 reads TGTGCCAGCAGTGAGGCTGGACAGCCGAACACCGGGGAGCTGTTTTTT.

CDR3 amino acids: CASSFRRGGETQYF. DNA for the CDR3: TGTGCCAGCAGTTTTCGCAGGGGGGGGGAGACCCAGTACTTC. The J gene is TRBJ2-5, the V gene TRBV28, with D possibly being TRBD1 or TRBD2 (7 bases each). Germline loops: CDR1 MDHEN, CDR2 SYDVKM. Trimming removed 3 bases at V and 5 bases at J, with 13 bases between. The CDR3 is 14 residues long.

A few counts support this clonotype. The V and J genes are TRBV6-2 or TRBV6-3 and TRBJ1-6, with TRBD1 matching 10 bases. The ends lost 5 bases at V and 9 bases at J; junction bases unmatched: 10. Germline V gene sequence: CDR1 MNHEY, CDR2 SVGEGT. This CDR3 contains 16 residues. In DNA form, the CDR3 reads TGTGCCAGCAGTGACCCCGGGACAGGGGTTCGTTCACCCCTCCACTTT. Translated, it gives CASSDPGTGVRSPLHF.

The sample holds a few counts of this clonotype. The chain recombines TRBV7-9 with TRBJ1-2; tentative D call: TRBD1 (5 bases). This CDR3 comprises 15 residues. The germline CDR1 and CDR2 sequences are SEHNR and FQNEAQ (reference sequence). V dropped 5 bases and J dropped 0 bases, with 13 bases sitting between them. The CDR3 DNA follows: TGTGCCAGCAGCCCCGGGGCCGCAACTAACTATGGCTACACCTTC. Its translation is CASSPGAATNYGYTF.

This clonotype has a count of ten or more. The rearrangement links TRBV6-2 or TRBV6-3 to TRBJ2-3; 9 bases align to TRBD2. In germline, CDR1 is MNHEY, CDR2 SVGEGT. This CDR3 comprises 17 residues. With 2 bases clipped from V and 5 bases from J, the junction kept 11 bases outside the gene matches. For the CDR3, the DNA is TGTGCCAGCAGTTACGTATCTAGCGGGACGGGGGGAGATACGCAGTATTTT. Protein: CASSYVSSGTGGDTQYF.

This clonotype was observed a handful of times. J is TRBJ2-7 and V is TRBV7-9; a possible D gene is TRBD2 (6 bases). The CDR3 covers 18 residues. V was clipped by 5 bases and J by 0 bases, with 23 bases between them. Germline CDR1 reads SEHNR; CDR2 reads FQNEAQ (reference sequence). The CDR3 spells CASSGMGLSAHPSYEQYF. The CDR3 DNA is TGTGCCAGCAGCGGGATGGGACTTTCGGCGCACCCCTCCTACGAGCAGTACTTC.

This clonotype was observed at least ten times. The chain recombines TRBV6-1 with TRBJ1-2; perhaps TRBD1 as D (5 bases). Germline CDR1 and CDR2: MNHNS and SASEGT. This CDR3 is 15 amino acids long. The germline V and J ends were trimmed by 5 bases and 1 base, with 14 bases remaining between them. CDR3 bases: TGTGCCAGCAGTACCCGGGACGGTAATAACTATGGCTACACCTTC. Its protein is CASSTRDGNNYGYTF.

The chain carries TRBV5-1 and TRBJ2-5; tentative D call: TRBD1 (6 bases). Germline CDR1 SGHRS, CDR2 YFSETQ. Trimming took off 3 bases at V and 0 bases at J, with 12 bases between the two ends. The CDR3 runs to 15 residues. CDR3 protein: CASSSAQGNQETQYF. DNA of the CDR3: TGCGCCAGCAGCTCGGCTCAGGGGAACCAAGAGACCCAGTACTTC. The variable domain in full, completed from reference TRBV5-1 and TRBJ2-5, reads KAGVTQTPRYLIKTRGQQVTLSCSPISGHRSVSWYQQTPGQGLQFLFEYFSETQRNKGNFPGRFSGRQFSNSRSEMNVSTLELGDSALYLCASSSAQGNQETQYFGPGTRLLVL.

The chain carries TRBV18 and TRBJ2-7; 9 bases agree with TRBD1. The germline CDR1 and CDR2 sequences are KGHSH and LQKENI. The CDR3 runs to 15 residues. The J segment lost 3 bases and the V segment lost 5 bases, leaving 8 bases of the junction unmatched. CDR3 nucleotide sequence: TGTGCCAGCTCAGCCGGGACAGGGCAATACTACGAGCAGTACTTC. Translated, it gives CASSAGTGQYYEQYF.